This T cell receptor beta chain derives from a study of cytomegalovirus exposure and HLA in healthy donors. Study-level findings and limits: Usually a TCR sequence was rare, but some public TCRs were found in many donors.

Regarding this clone: Its cognate antigen is unknown.

The CDR3 sequence is 15 residues long. Looked up from germline, CDR1 is MNHEY and CDR2 is SVGAGI. V gave up 6 bases and J gave up 5 bases, with 19 bases separating them. A 120-subject validation cohort, separate from the 666-subject first cohort, supplied the donors. Profiling relied on immunoSEQ multiplex PCR, and the TCRdb table lists in-frame clones only, not all of them. The data hold 82,000 or so clones, with approximately 95% observed a single time. The sample comprised PBMCs. This TCR was sampled from a woman under 30 in good health and CMV-seronegative. V gene TRBV6-5 combines with J gene TRBJ1-1; a possible D gene is TRBD1 (5 bases). The CDR3 nucleotides read TGTGCCAGCAGATCCCCCGGGAGGGGAGGGACTGAAGCTTTCTTT. Its translation: CASRSPGRGGTEAFF.